Listed below are T cell receptor beta chains from one sample, sequenced in a study of OX40 agonist ivuxolimab in advanced cancers. The method was immunoSEQ multiplex PCR; TCRdb's version includes in-frame clones alone and lacks a portion of them. The data contain tens of thousands of clones, 84% of them singletons. Sequencing was performed on CD4+ or CD8+ T cells sorted from blood, taken in a trial of the OX40 agonist ivuxolimab. Source of these receptors: an adult with an advanced solid tumor such as melanoma, head and neck, liver or kidney cancer. Each CDR3 is given with its conserved first and last residue. The order of the fields is V gene, J gene, D gene, CDR3 protein. D genes are given only for firm matches.

TRBV15	TRBJ1-5	.	CATSSGYNQPQHF
TRBV6-1	TRBJ2-3	TRBD1	CASKLGGRDTQYF
TRBV19	TRBJ1-1	.	CAIAQAFF
TRBV7-9	TRBJ2-1	TRBD2	CATTFASGTNEQFF
TRBV5-1	TRBJ1-1	.	CASSLVLGTEAFF
TRBV5-4	TRBJ1-2	.	CASSAGLGMANYGYTF
TRBV7-9	TRBJ1-2	TRBD1	CASSLSGQGALLYGYTF
TRBV16	TRBJ1-5	.	CASSRRLGNTGNQPQHF
TRBV5-6	TRBJ2-1	.	CASTGGRPDLLRNEQFF
TRBV6-6	TRBJ1-1	.	CASSYPEGMNTEAFF
TRBV6-1	TRBJ1-1	.	CASSAKRDIYSEAFF
TRBV7-2	TRBJ2-2	TRBD1	CASQRGQVNTGELFF
TRBV7-3	TRBJ2-3	.	CASSPTGTGRDTQYF